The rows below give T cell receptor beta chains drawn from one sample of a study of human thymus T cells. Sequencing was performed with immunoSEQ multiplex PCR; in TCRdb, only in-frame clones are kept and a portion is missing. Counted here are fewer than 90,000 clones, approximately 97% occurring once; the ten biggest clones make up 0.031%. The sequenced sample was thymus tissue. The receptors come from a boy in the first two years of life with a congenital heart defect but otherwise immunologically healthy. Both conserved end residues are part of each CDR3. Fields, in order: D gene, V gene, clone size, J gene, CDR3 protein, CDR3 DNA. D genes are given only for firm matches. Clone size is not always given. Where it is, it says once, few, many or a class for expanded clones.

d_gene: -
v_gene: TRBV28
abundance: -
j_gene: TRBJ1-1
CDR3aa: CASSPSIAIGQYSNTEAFF
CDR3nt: TGTGCCAGCAGCCCTTCAATTGCCATCGGCCAATACTCGAACACTGAAGCTTTCTTT

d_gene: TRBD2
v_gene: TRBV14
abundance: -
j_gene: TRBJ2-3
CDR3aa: CASSQECSGSEARTDTQYF
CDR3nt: TGTGCCAGCAGCCAAGAGTGTAGCGGGAGTGAGGCACGGACAGATACGCAGTATTTT

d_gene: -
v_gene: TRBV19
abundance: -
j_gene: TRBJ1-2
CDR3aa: CASSRDGYTF
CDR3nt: TGTGCCAGTAGTAGGGATGGCTACACCTTC

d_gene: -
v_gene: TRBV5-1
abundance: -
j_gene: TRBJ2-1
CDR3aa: CASSLAKGPREFF
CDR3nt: TGCGCCAGCAGCTTGGCCAAGGGTCCTAGGGAGTTCTTC

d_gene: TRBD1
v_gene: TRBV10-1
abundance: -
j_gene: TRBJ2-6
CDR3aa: CASRRTGGGKAGANVLTF
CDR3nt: TGCGCCAGCAGGAGGACAGGGGGCGGGAAAGCTGGGGCCAACGTCCTGACTTTC

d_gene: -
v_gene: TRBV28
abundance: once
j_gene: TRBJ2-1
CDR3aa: CASSLVPWGRSMSSYNEQFF
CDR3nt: TGTGCCAGCAGTTTAGTGCCTTGGGGACGTTCTATGAGCTCCTACAATGAGCAGTTCTTC

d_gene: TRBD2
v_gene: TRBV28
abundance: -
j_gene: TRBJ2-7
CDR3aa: CASSSMGLAGESYEQYF
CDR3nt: TGTGCCAGCAGTTCCATGGGACTAGCGGGAGAATCCTACGAGCAGTACTTC

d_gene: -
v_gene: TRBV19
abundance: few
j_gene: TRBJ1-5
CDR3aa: CASSESGQPQHF
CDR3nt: TGTGCCAGTAGTGAGAGTGGTCAGCCCCAGCATTTT

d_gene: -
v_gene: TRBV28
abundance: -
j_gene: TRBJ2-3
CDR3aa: CASSPLSRATDTQYF
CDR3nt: TGTGCCAGCAGCCCACTCTCTAGGGCCACAGATACGCAGTATTTT

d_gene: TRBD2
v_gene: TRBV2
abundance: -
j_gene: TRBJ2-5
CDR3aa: CASSPHSTSGSQETQYF
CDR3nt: TGTGCCAGCAGTCCCCATTCGACTAGCGGGTCACAAGAGACCCAGTACTTC

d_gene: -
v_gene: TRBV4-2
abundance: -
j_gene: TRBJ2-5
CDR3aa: CASSLLTGAGGETQYF
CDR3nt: TGTGCCAGCAGCCTCTTAACGGGAGCAGGCGGGGAGACCCAGTACTTC

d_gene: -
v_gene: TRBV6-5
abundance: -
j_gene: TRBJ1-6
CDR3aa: CATANALNSPLHF
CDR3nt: TGTGCCACCGCCAACGCCCTTAATTCACCCCTCCACTTT

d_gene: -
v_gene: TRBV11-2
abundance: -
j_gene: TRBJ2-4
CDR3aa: CASSYLPKNIQYF
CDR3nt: TGTGCCAGCAGCTACCTCCCTAAAAACATTCAGTACTTC